A selection of T cell receptor beta chains follows, all from one sample in a study of cytomegalovirus exposure and HLA in healthy donors. Some clones are missing from TCRdb's copy, which holds only in-frame ones; the method was immunoSEQ multiplex PCR. The table lists 200,000 or so clones, 82% of them singletons. The specimen sequenced was PBMCs. The receptors derive from a boy under 10 years old in good health and CMV-seronegative. CDR3s include the opening cysteine and the closing phenylalanine or tryptophan. Fields, in order: D gene, V gene, J gene, clone size, CDR3 DNA, CDR3 protein. A D gene is named only where the DNA matches it firmly. Size is stated for part of the rows, as once, few or many counts, or as a class when the clone is expanded.

d_call: TRBD2
v_call: TRBV2
j_call: TRBJ2-1
clone_size: -
cdr3_nt: TGTGCCAGCAGTGACTCGAGCGGGGCTTACGAGCAGTTCTTC
cdr3_aa: CASSDSSGAYEQFF

d_call: -
v_call: TRBV23-1
j_call: TRBJ2-2
clone_size: -
cdr3_nt: TGCGCCAGCAGCCGCCTGGCGGCCACCGGGGAGCTGTTTTTT
cdr3_aa: CASSRLAATGELFF

d_call: -
v_call: TRBV7-2
j_call: TRBJ2-1
clone_size: -
cdr3_nt: TGTGCCAGCAGCTTAGTAGGGACAACCGGGAATGAGCAGTTCTTC
cdr3_aa: CASSLVGTTGNEQFF

d_call: -
v_call: TRBV9
j_call: TRBJ2-3
clone_size: -
cdr3_nt: TGTGCCAGCAGCGTAGGGGCACAGGTCTTAGATACGCAGTATTTT
cdr3_aa: CASSVGAQVLDTQYF

d_call: TRBD1
v_call: TRBV27
j_call: TRBJ1-2
clone_size: -
cdr3_nt: TGTGCCAGCAGGACAGGGATTTTCCCTGCCTATGGCTACACCTTC
cdr3_aa: CASRTGIFPAYGYTF

d_call: -
v_call: TRBV5-1
j_call: TRBJ2-1
clone_size: -
cdr3_nt: TGCGCCAGCAGCACCTGGGGGGGCCGGGGAAATGAGCAGTTCTTC
cdr3_aa: CASSTWGGRGNEQFF

d_call: -
v_call: TRBV19
j_call: TRBJ1-1
clone_size: -
cdr3_nt: TGTGCCAGTAGCCAAGGAGAGAACACTGAAGCTTTCTTT
cdr3_aa: CASSQGENTEAFF

d_call: -
v_call: TRBV6-1
j_call: TRBJ1-5
clone_size: -
cdr3_nt: TGTGCCAGCAACAACCCCAGGGCGGGCAATCAGCCCCAGCATTTT
cdr3_aa: CASNNPRAGNQPQHF

d_call: -
v_call: TRBV4-3
j_call: TRBJ2-3
clone_size: -
cdr3_nt: TGCGCCAGCAGCCAGCGGGACAGCACCACAGATACGCAGTATTTT
cdr3_aa: CASSQRDSTTDTQYF

d_call: TRBD1
v_call: TRBV7-8
j_call: TRBJ1-2
clone_size: -
cdr3_nt: TGTGCCAGCAGCTCCAGGGGGAATGGCTACACCTTC
cdr3_aa: CASSSRGNGYTF

d_call: -
v_call: TRBV7-2
j_call: TRBJ1-1
clone_size: -
cdr3_nt: TGTGCCAGCAGCTTATATGGCCAGAACACTGAAGCTTTCTTT
cdr3_aa: CASSLYGQNTEAFF

d_call: TRBD2
v_call: TRBV27
j_call: TRBJ2-3
clone_size: -
cdr3_nt: TGTGCCAGCAGTCAGACTAGCGGGGACACAGATACGCAGTATTTT
cdr3_aa: CASSQTSGDTDTQYF

d_call: -
v_call: TRBV5-3
j_call: TRBJ2-7
clone_size: -
cdr3_nt: TGTGCCAGAAGCTTTAGAGTTGGGGCTTTTCGCCACGAGCAGTACTTC
cdr3_aa: CARSFRVGAFRHEQYF

d_call: -
v_call: TRBV7-9
j_call: TRBJ2-3
clone_size: -
cdr3_nt: TGTGCCAGCAGCTTAGCGGGGGCCCCCACAGATACGCAGTATTTT
cdr3_aa: CASSLAGAPTDTQYF

d_call: -
v_call: TRBV9
j_call: TRBJ1-1
clone_size: -
cdr3_nt: TGTGCCAGCAGCGTATCATCTCGGGGATTGAACACTGAAGCTTTCTTT
cdr3_aa: CASSVSSRGLNTEAFF

d_call: -
v_call: TRBV5-1
j_call: TRBJ1-4
clone_size: -
cdr3_nt: TGCGCCAGCAGTGGGCAGAATGAAAAACTGTTTTTT
cdr3_aa: CASSGQNEKLFF

d_call: TRBD1
v_call: TRBV4-3
j_call: TRBJ1-3
clone_size: -
cdr3_nt: TGCGCCAGCAGCCAACGGACAGGGGGCGCGGAAAACACCATATATTTT
cdr3_aa: CASSQRTGGAENTIYF

d_call: -
v_call: TRBV9
j_call: TRBJ2-3
clone_size: -
cdr3_nt: TGTGCCAGCAGCGAGGGGGGGCCGATGACAGATACGCAGTATTTT
cdr3_aa: CASSEGGPMTDTQYF

d_call: TRBD2
v_call: TRBV4-3
j_call: TRBJ2-5
clone_size: -
cdr3_nt: TGCGCCAGCAGCCCGAGACTAGCGGGGGGTCAAGAGACCCAGTACTTC
cdr3_aa: CASSPRLAGGQETQYF

d_call: -
v_call: TRBV5-6
j_call: TRBJ2-5
clone_size: -
cdr3_nt: TGTGCCAGCAGCAGGAGGTCATGGGGGCAGGAGACCCAGTACTTC
cdr3_aa: CASSRRSWGQETQYF

d_call: TRBD2
v_call: TRBV9
j_call: TRBJ2-2
clone_size: -
cdr3_nt: TGTGCCAGCAGCGTAGGCTCGGGGGGGGTTACCGGGGAGCTGTTTTTT
cdr3_aa: CASSVGSGGVTGELFF

d_call: -
v_call: TRBV6-6
j_call: TRBJ2-5
clone_size: -
cdr3_nt: TGTGCCTGCCGGTGGCCCGGGGAGACCCAGTACTTC
cdr3_aa: CACRWPGETQYF

d_call: -
v_call: TRBV5-6
j_call: TRBJ1-1
clone_size: once
cdr3_nt: TGTGCCAGCAGCAACCTGGCACGTAACACTGAAGCTTTCTTT
cdr3_aa: CASSNLARNTEAFF

d_call: -
v_call: TRBV6-1
j_call: TRBJ2-7
clone_size: -
cdr3_nt: TGTGCCAGCAGTGGGTGGCAGGGATTGAGGGAGCAGTACTTC
cdr3_aa: CASSGWQGLREQYF

d_call: TRBD1
v_call: TRBV6-1
j_call: TRBJ1-1
clone_size: -
cdr3_nt: TGTGCCAGCAGATTGACAGGGGGCACTGAAGCTTTCTTT
cdr3_aa: CASRLTGGTEAFF

d_call: -
v_call: TRBV4-2
j_call: TRBJ1-3
clone_size: -
cdr3_nt: TGTGCCAGCAGCCCAACCATCGTCAGCTCTGGAAACACCATATATTTT
cdr3_aa: CASSPTIVSSGNTIYF

d_call: TRBD1
v_call: TRBV9
j_call: TRBJ1-2
clone_size: -
cdr3_nt: TGTGCCAGCAGCTCGACAGGGTATGGCTACACCTTC
cdr3_aa: CASSSTGYGYTF

d_call: TRBD1
v_call: TRBV19
j_call: TRBJ1-5
clone_size: -
cdr3_nt: TGTGCCAGTAGCCCGGGACAGGATAGCAATCAGCCCCAGCATTTT
cdr3_aa: CASSPGQDSNQPQHF

d_call: -
v_call: TRBV28
j_call: TRBJ1-1
clone_size: -
cdr3_nt: TGTGCCAGCAGCGGTTCGATGAACACTGAAGCTTTCTTT
cdr3_aa: CASSGSMNTEAFF

d_call: TRBD1
v_call: TRBV10-2
j_call: TRBJ2-7
clone_size: few
cdr3_nt: TGCGCCAGCAGTGATAGGGGACAGAGCTCCTACGAGCAGTACTTC
cdr3_aa: CASSDRGQSSYEQYF

d_call: TRBD1
v_call: TRBV7-8
j_call: TRBJ2-1
clone_size: -
cdr3_nt: TGTGCCAGCAGCCCCCGCCGGGACAGGGGGGTAAATGAGCAGTTCTTC
cdr3_aa: CASSPRRDRGVNEQFF

d_call: TRBD1
v_call: TRBV19
j_call: TRBJ1-1
clone_size: -
cdr3_nt: TGTGCCAGTAGTATACCGGCAGGGGGCTCAGGGAACACTGAAGCTTTCTTT
cdr3_aa: CASSIPAGGSGNTEAFF

d_call: -
v_call: TRBV7-8
j_call: TRBJ2-7
clone_size: few
cdr3_nt: TGTGCCAGCAGCTCCGACAGGTCCTACGAGCAGTACTTC
cdr3_aa: CASSSDRSYEQYF

d_call: -
v_call: TRBV7-9
j_call: TRBJ1-6
clone_size: -
cdr3_nt: TGTGCCAGCAGCCGTTCCGGCCAGGGATCGAATTCACCCCTCCACTTT
cdr3_aa: CASSRSGQGSNSPLHF

d_call: TRBD2
v_call: TRBV7-9
j_call: TRBJ2-1
clone_size: -
cdr3_nt: TGTGCCAGCAGCTCCAGCGGGGGGTACAATGAGCAGTTCTTC
cdr3_aa: CASSSSGGYNEQFF

d_call: -
v_call: TRBV6-6
j_call: TRBJ2-7
clone_size: -
cdr3_nt: TGTGCCAGCAGTACCCGACAGGACAGTAGTGGCTACGAGCAGTACTTC
cdr3_aa: CASSTRQDSSGYEQYF

d_call: TRBD2
v_call: TRBV2
j_call: TRBJ2-7
clone_size: -
cdr3_nt: TGTGCCAGCGGACTAGTCCCTCGCTACGAGCAGTACTTC
cdr3_aa: CASGLVPRYEQYF

d_call: TRBD1
v_call: TRBV27
j_call: TRBJ2-7
clone_size: once
cdr3_nt: TGTGCCAGCAGTCCGAGACAGGGGCAGGACGAGCAGTACTTC
cdr3_aa: CASSPRQGQDEQYF

d_call: -
v_call: TRBV29-1
j_call: TRBJ1-3
clone_size: once
cdr3_nt: TGCAGCGTTCTGGGGGGGGCTGGAAACACCATATATTTT
cdr3_aa: CSVLGGAGNTIYF

d_call: TRBD1
v_call: TRBV14
j_call: TRBJ1-3
clone_size: -
cdr3_nt: TGTGCCAGCAGCCTCCTCAGGGGGTCGGGCACCATATATTTT
cdr3_aa: CASSLLRGSGTIYF

d_call: -
v_call: TRBV5-1
j_call: TRBJ1-3
clone_size: -
cdr3_nt: TGCGCCAGCGCGGCTACGGGCGAGGGTGGAAACACCATATATTTT
cdr3_aa: CASAATGEGGNTIYF

d_call: TRBD2
v_call: TRBV6-5
j_call: TRBJ2-7
clone_size: -
cdr3_nt: TGTGCCAGCAGTTACTCGGCGGGGGACGAGCAGTACTTC
cdr3_aa: CASSYSAGDEQYF

d_call: -
v_call: TRBV5-1
j_call: TRBJ1-4
clone_size: -
cdr3_nt: TGCGCCAGCAGCTCCTCGCGAGGGCACCCAACTAATGAAAAACTGTTTTTT
cdr3_aa: CASSSSRGHPTNEKLFF

d_call: -
v_call: TRBV7-9
j_call: TRBJ1-2
clone_size: -
cdr3_nt: TGTGCCAGCAGCTTAGGATTCAGGGGATATGGCTACACCTTC
cdr3_aa: CASSLGFRGYGYTF

d_call: -
v_call: TRBV4-2
j_call: TRBJ1-2
clone_size: -
cdr3_nt: TGTGCCAGCAGGTTCGGACAGCCTTCCAACTATGGCTACACCTTC
cdr3_aa: CASRFGQPSNYGYTF

d_call: -
v_call: TRBV4-3
j_call: TRBJ2-7
clone_size: -
cdr3_nt: TGCGCCAGCAGCCCACATCTCGGACAGGAGCAGTACTTC
cdr3_aa: CASSPHLGQEQYF

d_call: TRBD1
v_call: TRBV5-4
j_call: TRBJ2-5
clone_size: few
cdr3_nt: TGTGCCAGCAGCCTAGACCCTCGAGGGGGCGGGCAAGAGACCCAGTACTTC
cdr3_aa: CASSLDPRGGGQETQYF

d_call: TRBD1
v_call: TRBV11-2
j_call: TRBJ2-2
clone_size: -
cdr3_nt: TGTGCCAGCAGCTTAGAGGGGACAGGGAACACCGGGGAGCTGTTTTTT
cdr3_aa: CASSLEGTGNTGELFF

d_call: TRBD2
v_call: TRBV7-3
j_call: TRBJ2-3
clone_size: -
cdr3_nt: TGTGCCAGCAGCCCGACTAGCGGGGGGGCCACAGATACGCAGTATTTT
cdr3_aa: CASSPTSGGATDTQYF

d_call: -
v_call: TRBV7-2
j_call: TRBJ2-5
clone_size: -
cdr3_nt: TGTGCCAGCAGCTTCCGGGGGACCGGGGAGACCCAGTACTTC
cdr3_aa: CASSFRGTGETQYF

d_call: TRBD1
v_call: TRBV15
j_call: TRBJ1-6
clone_size: -
cdr3_nt: TGTGCCACCAGCCCGACAGGGACGCTTTATTCACCCCTCCACTTT
cdr3_aa: CATSPTGTLYSPLHF

d_call: TRBD1
v_call: TRBV4-2
j_call: TRBJ1-1
clone_size: -
cdr3_nt: TGTGCCAGCAGCCCCCCGACAGGGGGCAACACTGAAGCTTTCTTT
cdr3_aa: CASSPPTGGNTEAFF

d_call: -
v_call: TRBV29-1
j_call: TRBJ1-1
clone_size: -
cdr3_nt: TGCAGCGTTGGGGGAGCAAGGGGGTACACTGAAGCTTTCTTT
cdr3_aa: CSVGGARGYTEAFF

d_call: TRBD2
v_call: TRBV6-6
j_call: TRBJ2-1
clone_size: -
cdr3_nt: TGTGCCAGCAACCCGGGGGGGCATGAGCAGTTCTTC
cdr3_aa: CASNPGGHEQFF

d_call: -
v_call: TRBV7-2
j_call: TRBJ2-3
clone_size: -
cdr3_nt: TGTGCCAGCAGCTTCGCGGCGGGGAACACAGATACGCAGTATTTT
cdr3_aa: CASSFAAGNTDTQYF